The rows below give T cell receptor beta chains drawn from one sample of a study of T cell responses to AZD1222 COVID-19 vaccine. The data were produced by immunoSEQ multiplex PCR, yet TCRdb's version contains in-frame clones alone and is incomplete. The sample records over 85,000 clones, around 90% being singletons. Sample: peripheral blood, taken 28 days after the second AZD1222 dose. Receptors were obtained from an adult who received the AZD1222 COVID-19 vaccine. CDR3s include the opening cysteine and the closing phenylalanine or tryptophan. The order of the fields is CDR3 protein, CDR3 DNA, V gene, D gene, clone size, J gene, CDR3 length. The D gene is left open where the match is weak. Some rows have no size entry. The others give once, few or many, or a class for an expanded clone.

CDR3: CATMGGLRPYGYTF
DNA: TGTGCCACCATGGGAGGACTTCGACCCTATGGCTACACCTTC
V: TRBV19
D: .
size: .
J: TRBJ1-2
length: 14

CDR3: CASSQPAGGITGELFF
DNA: TGTGCCAGCAGCCAACCTGCGGGGGGGATCACCGGGGAGCTGTTTTTT
V: TRBV3-1/TRBV3-2
D: TRBD2
size: .
J: TRBJ2-2
length: 16

CDR3: CASRTAQETQYF
DNA: TGTGCCAGCAGGACAGCTCAAGAGACCCAGTACTTC
V: TRBV27
D: .
size: .
J: TRBJ2-5
length: 12

CDR3: CATSNVSTDTQYF
DNA: TGTGCCACCAGCAACGTAAGCACAGATACGCAGTATTTT
V: TRBV15
D: .
size: .
J: TRBJ2-3
length: 13

CDR3: CASSLLRGGENNEQFF
DNA: TGTGCCAGCAGCCTGCTTAGGGGCGGGGAAAACAATGAGCAGTTCTTC
V: TRBV3-1/TRBV3-2
D: .
size: .
J: TRBJ2-1
length: 16

CDR3: CASSYSAGQPETQYF
DNA: TGTGCCAGCAGTTACAGTGCGGGTCAGCCGGAGACCCAGTACTTC
V: TRBV6-5
D: .
size: .
J: TRBJ2-5
length: 15

CDR3: CASGTVGEKLFF
DNA: TGTGCCAGTGGGACAGTCGGTGAAAAACTGTTTTTT
V: TRBV19
D: TRBD1
size: .
J: TRBJ1-4
length: 12

CDR3: CASSYEQGTTGNTIYF
DNA: TGCGCCAGCAGCTACGAGCAGGGGACCACTGGAAACACCATATATTTT
V: TRBV5-1
D: .
size: .
J: TRBJ1-3
length: 16

CDR3: CASSRPSGANVLTF
DNA: TGTGCCAGCAGCCGACCCTCTGGGGCCAACGTCCTGACTTTC
V: TRBV28
D: .
size: .
J: TRBJ2-6
length: 14

CDR3: CASSNGPQTFSGNTIYF
DNA: TGTGCCAGCAGCAACGGTCCGCAAACTTTCTCTGGAAACACCATATATTTT
V: TRBV9
D: .
size: once
J: TRBJ1-3
length: 17

CDR3: CASRGTGTGNSPLHF
DNA: TGTGCCAGCAGGGGGACCGGGACAGGGAATTCACCCCTCCACTTT
V: TRBV5-5
D: TRBD1
size: .
J: TRBJ1-6
length: 15

CDR3: CASSQSGGSYEQYF
DNA: TGTGCCAGCAGCCAGTCGGGGGGATCCTACGAGCAGTACTTC
V: TRBV3-1/TRBV3-2
D: TRBD2
size: .
J: TRBJ2-7
length: 14

CDR3: CASSPPGQRNTIYF
DNA: TGTGCCAGCTCACCACCGGGACAGAGAAACACCATATATTTT
V: TRBV18
D: TRBD1
size: .
J: TRBJ1-3
length: 14

CDR3: CASRDNPYYGYTF
DNA: TGTGCCAGCAGGGACAATCCGTACTATGGCTACACCTTC
V: TRBV6-5
D: .
size: .
J: TRBJ1-2
length: 13

CDR3: CASSSDNREFEQFF
DNA: TGTGCCAGCAGCTCGGATAATAGGGAGTTCGAGCAGTTCTTC
V: TRBV28
D: .
size: few
J: TRBJ2-1
length: 14

CDR3: CASSLYSTDTQYF
DNA: TGTGCCAGCTCACTTTACAGCACAGATACGCAGTATTTT
V: TRBV18
D: .
size: once
J: TRBJ2-3
length: 13

CDR3: CASSLEGSSYNEQFF
DNA: TGTGCCAGCAGCTTGGAAGGGAGCTCCTACAATGAGCAGTTCTTC
V: TRBV5-5
D: .
size: .
J: TRBJ2-1
length: 15

CDR3: CAWSQPLRRREQFF
DNA: TGTGCCTGGAGCCAACCCCTAAGGCGGCGTGAGCAGTTCTTC
V: TRBV30
D: .
size: .
J: TRBJ2-1
length: 14

CDR3: CASSLDATSSGNTIYF
DNA: TGCGCCAGCAGCTTGGACGCGACGAGCTCTGGAAACACCATATATTTT
V: TRBV5-1
D: .
size: .
J: TRBJ1-3
length: 16

CDR3: CAWSVSVYEQYF
DNA: TGTGCCTGGAGTGTATCGGTCTACGAGCAGTACTTC
V: TRBV30
D: .
size: .
J: TRBJ2-7
length: 12

CDR3: CASSRTGVSGNTIYF
DNA: TGTGCCAGCAGTAGGACCGGGGTCTCTGGAAACACCATATATTTT
V: TRBV6-5
D: .
size: .
J: TRBJ1-3
length: 15

CDR3: CASSQDWASGGNEQFF
DNA: TGCGCCAGCAGCCAAGATTGGGCTAGCGGGGGAAATGAGCAGTTCTTC
V: TRBV4-3
D: TRBD2
size: .
J: TRBJ2-1
length: 16

CDR3: CASSLTRGDEQFF
DNA: TGTGCCAGCAGCTTGACTAGAGGCGATGAGCAGTTCTTC
V: TRBV7-2
D: .
size: .
J: TRBJ2-1
length: 13

CDR3: CASSLFSGGDSPLHF
DNA: TGTGCCAGCAGCTTATTTTCAGGGGGAGATTCACCCCTCCACTTT
V: TRBV7-9
D: TRBD1
size: .
J: TRBJ1-6
length: 15

CDR3: CASTKGGSGEKLFF
DNA: TGTGCCAGCACCAAGGGAGGGTCAGGCGAAAAACTGTTTTTT
V: TRBV6-4
D: .
size: .
J: TRBJ1-4
length: 14

CDR3: CASSQNRGYEQYF
DNA: TGCGCCAGCAGCCAAAACAGGGGCTACGAGCAGTACTTC
V: TRBV4-3
D: TRBD1
size: .
J: TRBJ2-7
length: 13